The sequence of this TCR beta chain was determined in a study of blood T cells in healthy people across ages. The study's findings and limits: Diversity figures derived from one million T cells were judged to underestimate the true value. Without sorted subsets, naive and antigen-experienced compartments could not be conclusively compared.

The CDR3 is made up of 13 amino acids. Germline CDR1 is SNHLY and CDR2 is FYNNEI. This clonotype was recorded a few times. The antigen is not known. An end of the junction differs from the germline gene, which may be a read error. A second PCR of about 7 to 12 cycles used a sample-barcoded 5' primer and a J-beta primer mix. With 12 random nucleotides, a template-switch adaptor tagged each individual cDNA molecule. TCRdb used MiXCR to reprocess the 5' RACE reads, holding one entry per CDR3 protein. The sample includes some 1.7 million distinct CDR3 sequences, 28% of them seen just once. This TCR came from a woman in her twenties or thirties in good health. The rearrangement uses TRBV2 and TRBJ2-4, with 7 bases lining up with TRBD1. Sequenced material: blood. The CDR3 nucleotides are TGTGCCAGCAGGGAAGGGGACAGTGACATTCAGTACTTC. Its translation is CASREGDSDIQYF.